The T cell receptor beta chain under discussion was sequenced for a study of Ad26.COV2.S vaccination and SARS-CoV-2 variants. The germline V gene has CDR1 SEHNR and CDR2 FQNEAQ (reference sequence). Trimming took off 2 bases at V and 0 bases at J, with 14 bases between the two ends. The CDR3 totals 18 residues. TCRdb's table, derived via immunoSEQ multiplex PCR, lists solely in-frame clones and lacks some. In the table there are a few hundred thousand clones, roughly 84% of which are singletons. Sample treatment: around 19 received Ad26.COV2.S at low or high dose, single or two shots; about five received placebo; per-sample allocation not given. Day 63 after the first vaccine or placebo injection was the time point for sampling.

J is TRBJ2-6 and V is TRBV7-9; weak D call: TRBD1 (6 bases). The sample consisted of peripheral blood, taken in a trial of Ad26.COV2.S vaccine versus placebo. The clonotype originates from a person between 18 and 60 years old who received the Ad26.COV2.S COVID-19 vaccine or a placebo. DNA of the CDR3: TGTGCCAGCAGCTTAAAGACAGGCGCCAGCTCTGGGGCCAACGTCCTGACTTTC. Translation gives CASSLKTGASSGANVLTF.